The clone carrying this T cell receptor (beta chain) was observed a few times. Its antigen remains unknown. The sample comes from a study of radiotherapy plus CTLA-4 blockade in lung cancer. Background on the study: Across the patients, objective responses occurred in approximately 20%, and disease control in 31%.

Here immunoSEQ multiplex PCR was the method, and the copy in TCRdb shows in-frame clones only, minus some. The sample yields more than 90,000 clones, roughly 86% seen once. Broader study findings: TCR clones from tumors expanded in blood after radiotherapy plus ipilimumab. Early blood T cell clone dynamics reportedly forecast response best, with interferon-beta.

Patients in the study, people with chemo-refractory metastatic non-small-cell lung cancer, received focal radiation plus ipilimumab CTLA-4 blockade. The receptor's source is a human donor with non-small cell lung cancer that progressed on radiotherapy plus ipilimumab. Some clones in this sample may be carry-over from other donors' samples. Source: peripheral blood, taken from a patient treated with radiotherapy plus ipilimumab.

The CDR3 loop reads CASSLVGSANYGYTF. CDR3 in DNA: TGTGCCAGCAGCTTAGTGGGGTCCGCTAACTATGGCTACACCTTC. The chain links TRBV11-2 to TRBJ1-2; no clear D gene. Per germline, CDR1 SGHAT and CDR2 FQNNGV. V lost 1 base, J lost 0 bases, and 9 bases lay in between. This CDR3 region has 15 residues.